This T cell receptor (beta chain) was captured by sequencing in a study of blood T cell repertoires in COVID-19. Original processing notes: Estimation of nucleated cell counts was performed using reference gene primer amplification. Using immunoSEQ multiplex PCR, the repertoire was profiled, and TCRdb retains in-frame clones only, with some absent. From that table come the V and J calls and clone size; the DNA was used to work out D and trimming. The sample carries hundreds of thousands of clones, 88% recorded once. The specimen was peripheral blood. This clonotype originated in a woman under 40 with COVID-19, enrolled during active disease.

CDR3 in amino acids: CASSYSGRETQYF. CDR3 sequence (DNA): TGTGCCAGCAGTTACTCGGGGAGGGAGACCCAGTACTTC. This sequence joins TRBV6-6 and TRBJ2-5; perhaps TRBD2 as D (6 bases). Trimming cost V 0 bases and J 5 bases, with 7 bases left between them. The CDR3 is 13 residues long. The germline V gene encodes CDR1 MNHNY and CDR2 SVGAGI (reference sequence).